This T cell receptor beta chain stems from a study of CD8 T cells in ankylosing spondylitis. General study findings and limits: The study identified a TCR beta motif of several highly homologous variants that appeared characteristic of ankylosing spondylitis blood.

Remarks on this clonotype: The antigen remains undetermined.

TCRdb reprocessed the 5' RACE reads via MiXCR and lists one record per CDR3 protein. The sample includes roughly 700,000 distinct CDR3 sequences, 15% to 20% of them seen just once. The source material was blood, either unsorted or a sorted T cell fraction (not recorded which). This TCR was sampled from a male donor with ankylosing spondylitis.

The CDR3 reads CASSSDATGELFF. CDR3 nucleotides: TGTGCCAGCTCGTCGGACGCCACCGGGGAGCTGTTTTTT. V and J are TRBV18 and TRBJ2-2; the D is unclear. The V and J ends lost 6 bases and 4 bases respectively, with 9 bases between them. Germline CDR1 KGHSH, CDR2 LQKENI. CDR3 length: 13 amino acids.